This T cell receptor (beta chain) was observed in a study of blood T cell repertoires in COVID-19. The protocol was immunoSEQ multiplex PCR, while the TCRdb copy is restricted to in-frame clones and leaves out a portion. Of fewer than 450,000 clones in the sample, roughly 87% are singletons; the top ten hold under 1.3%. V gave up 4 bases and J gave up 0 bases, with 9 bases separating them. CDR3 length equals 13 residues. The V gene's germline CDR1 is SQVTM and CDR2 ANQGSEA. The rearrangement joins TRBV29-1 to TRBJ2-5, with a weak D call TRBD1 (6 bases). The sequenced sample was PBMCs or T cells enriched from blood (not recorded which). The receptor comes from a woman aged 25-40 years who had recovered from COVID-19. The CDR3 spells CSVAGTNQETQYF. CDR3 DNA sequence: TGCAGCGTTGCCGGGACAAACCAAGAGACCCAGTACTTC.